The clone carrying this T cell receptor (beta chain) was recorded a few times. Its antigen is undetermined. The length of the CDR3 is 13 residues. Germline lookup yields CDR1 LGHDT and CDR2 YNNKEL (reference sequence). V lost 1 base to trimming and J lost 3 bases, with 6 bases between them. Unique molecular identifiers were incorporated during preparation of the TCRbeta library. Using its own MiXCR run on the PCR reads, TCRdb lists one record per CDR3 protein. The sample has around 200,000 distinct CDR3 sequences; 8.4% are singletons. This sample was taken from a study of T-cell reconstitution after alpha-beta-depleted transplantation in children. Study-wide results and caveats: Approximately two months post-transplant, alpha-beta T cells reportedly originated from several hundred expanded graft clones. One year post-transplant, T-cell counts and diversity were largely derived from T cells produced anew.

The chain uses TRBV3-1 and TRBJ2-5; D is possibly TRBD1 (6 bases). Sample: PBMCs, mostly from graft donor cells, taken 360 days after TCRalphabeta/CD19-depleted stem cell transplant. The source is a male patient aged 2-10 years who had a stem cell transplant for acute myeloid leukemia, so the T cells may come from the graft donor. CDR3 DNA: TGTGCCAGCAGCCAAGCAGGGGAAGAGACCCAGTACTTC. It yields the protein CASSQAGEETQYF.